Each of the 25 T cell receptor beta chains below was sequenced from the same sample in a study of blood T cell repertoires in COVID-19. TCRdb keeps only in-frame clones here, not all; method: immunoSEQ multiplex PCR. The repertoire holds 200,000 to 300,000 clones, with about nine tenths as singletons. Sequences were obtained from peripheral blood. These TCRs come from a man aged 55 to 70 who had recovered from COVID-19.

This sequence joins TRBV30 and TRBJ2-5; TRBD2 might be the D (5 bases). The CDR3 runs 13 residues. V was shortened by 4 bases and J by 5 bases, with 14 bases between the two germline ends. Germline V gene sequence: CDR1 GTSNPN, CDR2 SVGIG (reference sequence). CDR3 protein: CAWNPVRGETQYF. In DNA, the CDR3 is TGTGCCTGGAACCCTGTTCGCGGGGAGACCCAGTACTTC.

This clone was counted once. V usage is TRBV30 and J usage is TRBJ1-2; 9 nucleotides match TRBD1. Germline lookup yields CDR1 GTSNPN and CDR2 SVGIG (reference sequence). CDR3 size: 15 residues. V was pared by 5 bases and J by 5 bases, with 12 bases of the junction left unmatched. CDR3 sequence (DNA): TGTGCCTGGGATGCTCCGGGACAGGGCGTGTATGGCTACACCTTC. Its translation: CAWDAPGQGVYGYTF.

The rearrangement links TRBV7-6 to TRBJ1-3, with D hard to call. Trimming shortened V by 1 base and J by 0 bases, and 7 bases separated the two germline ends. CDR3 length: 15 residues. Per the germline V gene, CDR1 is SGHVS and CDR2 is FNYEAQ. Here the CDR3 reads CASSLGGVSGNTIYF. For the CDR3, the DNA is TGTGCCAGCAGCTTAGGCGGAGTCTCTGGAAACACCATATATTTT.

V is TRBV21-1 and J is TRBJ2-5; the table's D call, TRBD2, has no DNA check behind it. TRBV21-1 is deemed a pseudogene. The CDR3 runs 11 residues. CDR3 nucleotides: TGTGCCAGCAGCGAGGTAGAGACCCAGTACTTC. Protein product: CASSEVETQYF.

This rearrangement joins TRBV27 to TRBJ1-4; 7 positions match TRBD1. The V and J ends lost 6 bases and 1 base, in that order; junction bases with no gene match: 8. Germline values: CDR1 MNHEY, CDR2 SMNVEV (reference sequence). The CDR3 sequence is 16 residues long. The CDR3 region has the DNA TGTGCCAGCAGATTACAGGGGCGAGGAACTAATGAAAAACTGTTTTTT. Its translation: CASRLQGRGTNEKLFF.

This chain connects TRBV5-1 to TRBJ1-6; D uncertain. V was cut by 3 bases and J by 13 bases, with 23 bases left in between. Germline CDR1 SGHRS, CDR2 YFSETQ. This CDR3 has 16 amino acids. The CDR3 loop is CASSWSGGSEMGPLHF. CDR3 coding DNA: TGCGCCAGCAGCTGGTCCGGAGGGTCCGAAATGGGCCCCCTCCACTTT. The variable domain in full, completed from reference TRBV5-1 and TRBJ1-6, reads KAGVTQTPRYLIKTRGQQVTLSCSPISGHRSVSWYQQTPGQGLQFLFEYFSETQRNKGNFPGRFSGRQFSNSRSEMNVSTLELGDSALYLCASSWSGGSEMGPLHFGNGTRLTVT.

The rearrangement uses TRBV7-6 and TRBJ1-6; D uncertain. This CDR3 is built from 16 residues. The germline V gene has CDR1 SGHVS and CDR2 FNYEAQ. The ends were cut back, 1 base at V and 7 bases at J, with 14 bases in the middle. The CDR3 region is CASSLVTALGNSPLHF. The DNA for the CDR3 is TGTGCCAGCAGCTTAGTCACGGCACTCGGGAATTCACCCCTCCACTTT.

The chain has TRBV11-2 and TRBJ1-2; 10 nucleotides line up with TRBD1. The CDR3 is 16 amino acids. Germline CDR1 and CDR2: SGHAT and FQNNGV. The J segment lost 2 bases and the V segment lost 5 bases, leaving 8 bases of the junction unmatched. CDR3 region: CASSHSPGQGNYGYTF. Written as DNA, the CDR3 is TGTGCCAGCAGCCATAGTCCGGGACAGGGGAACTATGGCTACACCTTC.

J is TRBJ1-3 and V is TRBV6-5, with TRBD1 matching over 10 bases. The CDR3 sequence is 15 residues long. The ends lost 5 bases at V and 2 bases at J; junction bases unmatched: 3. From germline, CDR1 is MNHEY and CDR2 SVGAGI. The CDR3 region is CASSTGTGAGNTIYF. As DNA, the CDR3 is TGTGCCAGCAGTACCGGGACAGGGGCTGGAAACACCATATATTTT.

The genes are TRBV10-3 and TRBJ1-5; 7 bases match TRBD1. With 5 bases clipped from V and 4 bases from J, the junction kept 2 bases outside the gene matches. CDR1 and CDR2 from the germline V gene are ENHRY and SYGVKD. The CDR3 spans 13 residues. For the CDR3, the DNA is TGTGCCATCAGTCGACAGGGAAATCAGCCCCAGCATTTT. Translation: CAISRQGNQPQHF.

The V and J genes are TRBV10-2 and TRBJ1-3; a weak D match, TRBD1 (6 bases). The CDR3 has 13 residues. The V gene's germline CDR1 is WSHSY and CDR2 SAAADI. The germline V and J ends were trimmed by 5 bases and 4 bases, with 9 bases remaining between them. In nucleotides, the CDR3 is TGCGCCAGCAGTTGGACAGCAGGAAACACCATATATTTT. Its protein product is CASSWTAGNTIYF.

Written as DNA, the CDR3 is TGTGCCTGGAGTGCGGTCCAAGAGACCCAGTACTTC. It translates to CAWSAVQETQYF. The V call is TRBV30, the J call TRBJ2-5; D is ambiguous. Trimming left V 1 base short and J 1 base short, with 4 bases between. The CDR3 loop spans 12 amino acids. Germline CDR1 and CDR2: GTSNPN and SVGIG (reference sequence).

The chain recombines TRBV5-6 with TRBJ2-1; a weak D match, TRBD2 (6 bases). V was trimmed by 4 bases and J by 1 base, leaving 21 bases between them. The CDR3 is 18 residues long. Germline V gene data show CDR1 as SGHDT and CDR2 as YYEEEE. CDR3 in amino acids: CASSPETRGPESYNEQFF. CDR3 DNA: TGTGCCAGCAGCCCTGAAACGCGGGGCCCCGAATCCTACAATGAGCAGTTCTTC.

The rearrangement joins TRBV6-5 to TRBJ1-1; possibly TRBD1 for D (5 bases). CDR1 is MNHEY, CDR2 SVGAGI, per germline. This CDR3 region has 13 residues. The germline V and J ends were trimmed by 6 bases and 10 bases, with 18 bases remaining between them. The CDR3 DNA reads TGTGCCAGCAGGACCACCGGGGGGTCTGCAGCTTTCTTT. The encoded protein is CASRTTGGSAAFF.

The gene calls are TRBV24-1 and TRBJ1-5, with D uncertain. V gave up 5 bases and J gave up 4 bases, with 8 bases separating them. Germline V gene sequence: CDR1 KGHDR, CDR2 SFDVKD. The CDR3 loop spans 13 amino acids. The CDR3 bases are TGTGCCACCAGTGTGGCAGTAAATCAGCCCCAGCATTTT. It encodes CATSVAVNQPQHF.

V is TRBV6-5 and J is TRBJ1-1; 8 bases are a match to TRBD1. V gave up 7 bases and J gave up 0 bases; unmatched junction bases: 7. This CDR3 comprises 15 residues. Germline V gene lookup returns CDR1 MNHEY and CDR2 SVGAGI. The CDR3 DNA reads as TGTGCCAGCACCCGGGACAGGTGGGTGAACACTGAAGCTTTCTTT. It specifies CASTRDRWVNTEAFF.

The V and J genes are TRBV6-2 or TRBV6-3 and TRBJ2-1; TRBD1 aligns across 8 bases. The germline V gene encodes CDR1 MNHEY and CDR2 SVGEGT. V lost 0 bases, J lost 2 bases, and 9 bases stayed unmatched. There are 18 residues in the CDR3. CDR3 nucleotide sequence: TGTGCCAGCAGTTACTCGAGACCAGGGGGCTCCCCCTACAATGAGCAGTTCTTC. Translation gives CASSYSRPGGSPYNEQFF.

This clone occurred once. The CDR3 here is CASSWDSSGNTIYF. In DNA, the CDR3 is TGTGCCAGCAGCTGGGACAGCTCTGGAAACACCATATATTTT. J is TRBJ1-3 and V is TRBV11-1; 7 bases agree with TRBD1. V lost 4 bases to trimming and J lost 0 bases; unmatched junction nucleotides: 0. The CDR3 runs 14 residues. Germline loops: CDR1 SGHAT, CDR2 FQDESV (reference sequence).

The V and J genes are TRBV6-2 or TRBV6-3 and TRBJ2-7; D gene unclear. The CDR3 is 12 amino acids. V lost 1 base, J lost 3 bases, and 4 bases lay in between. Germline CDR1 is MNHEY and CDR2 is SVGEGT. The CDR3 region is CASSYLHYEQYF. In DNA, the CDR3 is TGTGCCAGCAGTTACTTACACTACGAGCAGTACTTC.

This clone turned up a few times. This chain connects TRBV19 to TRBJ1-6, with 8 bases matching TRBD1. V trimming: 5 bases; J trimming: 10 bases; junction bases outside the gene matches: 7. From germline, CDR1 is LNHDA and CDR2 SQIVND (reference sequence). CDR3 length: 14 residues. The CDR3 nucleotides read TGTGCCAGTAGTGGAGACAGGGGAAGCTCACCCCTCCACTTT. Residues: CASSGDRGSSPLHF.

A remark on this clone: One junction end disagrees with the germline gene, perhaps due to a read error. J is TRBJ2-1 and V is TRBV7-7, with D maybe TRBD1 (6 bases). CDR1 and CDR2 (germline): SSHAT, FNYEAQ (reference sequence). The CDR3 covers 13 residues. The CDR3 DNA is TGTGCTAGCAGTCCCACGAGAGGGGGTTGGCAGTTCTTC. Translation gives CASSPTRGGWQFF.

The CDR3 region is CASSPRLGGGINEQFF. The CDR3 DNA is TGTGCCAGCAGCCCCCGTCTGGGCGGGGGGATCAATGAGCAGTTCTTC. The chain combines TRBV3-1 (or the pseudogene TRBV3-2) with TRBJ2-1, with TRBD2 identical over 8 bases. Germline V gene lookup returns CDR1 LGHDT and CDR2 YNNKEL (reference sequence). The CDR3 covers 16 residues. Germline trimming cut 4 bases from V and 6 bases from J; bases unmatched to any gene: 11.

This rearrangement joins TRBV5-4 to TRBJ2-2, with TRBD1 identical over 7 bases. The CDR3 totals 15 residues. V dropped 1 base and J dropped 9; count of bases not matched to a gene: 9. CDR1 and CDR2 from the germline V gene are SGHNT and YYREEE (reference sequence). DNA of the CDR3: TGTGCCAGCAGCTTGAGTATGACAGGGAGACGGGAGCTGTTTTTT. This encodes CASSLSMTGRRELFF.

The V call is TRBV9, the J call TRBJ2-7; unclear D gene. The germline CDR1 and CDR2 sequences are SGDLS and YYNGEE. V dropped 0 bases and J dropped 0 bases, with 7 bases sitting between them. The length of the CDR3 is 14 residues. The CDR3 nucleotides read TGTGCCAGCAGCGTAGGTCACACCTCCTACGAGCAGTACTTC. It yields the protein CASSVGHTSYEQYF.

The genes are TRBV27 and TRBJ1-2, with D uncertain. The V end was cut by 3 bases, the J end by 7 bases, with 12 bases between. The V gene's germline CDR1 is MNHEY and CDR2 SMNVEV (reference sequence). The CDR3 sequence is 13 residues long. The chain's CDR3 is CASSFNSGGGYTF. CDR3 bases: TGTGCCAGCAGTTTCAACAGCGGTGGTGGCTACACCTTC.